This TCR beta chain originates from a study of T cell responses to AZD1222 COVID-19 vaccine. Overall study: Both about-4-week and about-12-week second-dose recipients were combined.

Germline V lookup: CDR1 LGHDT, CDR2 YNNKEL (reference sequence). This CDR3 is built from 15 residues. Trimming stripped 1 base from V and 4 bases from J, with 11 bases between. Study-wide results and caveats: Donors were mostly white British, more females; clonal diversity possibly underestimated. The repertoires were collected only after the peak T cell response.

Details on this clone: Its specificity is unknown.

Sequenced by immunoSEQ multiplex PCR; TCRdb stores in-frame clones only, minus some. The sample consists of 90,000 to 95,000 clones, just over 90% of them appearing once. The sample in question was peripheral blood, obtained on day 0 of AZD1222 vaccination. The sequence came from an adult in good health. The V gene is TRBV3-1 (or the pseudogene TRBV3-2), the J gene TRBJ1-5; D is uncertain. CDR3 sequence reads: CASSQGVGRNQPQHF. Written as DNA, the CDR3 is TGTGCCAGCAGCCAAGGCGTGGGTCGGAATCAGCCCCAGCATTTT.